These T cell receptor beta chains were read from a single sample in a study of cytomegalovirus exposure and HLA in healthy donors. This table comes from immunoSEQ multiplex PCR, and its TCRdb copy is limited to in-frame clones, with some not included. Counted here are approximately 110,000 clones, around 94% occurring once; the ten biggest clones make up less than 1.5%. Input material: PBMCs. Receptor source: a woman under 30 in good health and CMV-seronegative. Both conserved end residues are part of each CDR3. Fields, in order: J gene, V gene, CDR3 protein.

TRBJ2-1 TRBV19 CASSITPSGEGDEQFF
TRBJ2-1 TRBV29-1 CSATSGGNNEQFF
TRBJ2-7 TRBV5-5 CASSSWEGPAYEQYF
TRBJ2-7 TRBV7-8 CASSLEGWVGVYEQYF
TRBJ2-1 TRBV5-1 CASSARGGSSYNEQFF
TRBJ2-7 TRBV4-1 CASSQTAGGTSYEQYF
TRBJ2-6 TRBV5-1 CASSDGRESGANVLTF
TRBJ1-5 TRBV2 CASSKDYSNQPQHF
TRBJ1-2 TRBV6-1 CASSEAFWGTGAGYTF
TRBJ2-1 TRBV6-1 CASKETSGRTEQFF
TRBJ2-1 TRBV6-1 CASSEEAASEQFF
TRBJ2-5 TRBV9 CASSPGQRETQYF
TRBJ2-1 TRBV15 CATSRAGTSGVYNEQFF
TRBJ2-2 TRBV5-1 CASSFRTGELFF
TRBJ2-6 TRBV10-3 CAIRPTGGSTGANVLTF
TRBJ1-5 TRBV28 CASSWGGNNQPQHF
TRBJ1-1 TRBV30 CAWSPLGQGNTEAFF
TRBJ2-3 TRBV5-1 CASSAGLAGGFTDTQYF
TRBJ2-5 TRBV4-1 CASSQLPGGPQETQYF
TRBJ1-2 TRBV2 CASFHPTEHEYGYTF
TRBJ2-5 TRBV4-1 CASSRGTSGVGETQYF
TRBJ1-3 TRBV2 CASSEALMATGNTIYF
TRBJ2-6 TRBV2 CASSEAGAGGANVLTF
TRBJ2-1 TRBV6-1 CASSETSGSGGEQFF
TRBJ1-2 TRBV6-5 CASARTGTNYGYTF
TRBJ2-1 TRBV4-1 CASRESQGGYNEQFF
TRBJ2-3 TRBV4-2 CASSQDLAGVTDTQYF
TRBJ2-1 TRBV4-1 CASSQERDYNEQFF
TRBJ1-4 TRBV7-2 CASSRDRGYEKLFF
TRBJ2-2 TRBV6-4 CASSDSSRAGGIAGELFF
TRBJ2-5 TRBV4-1 CASSHLLGLAEETQYF
TRBJ1-1 TRBV6-6 CASTLPTGITEAFF
TRBJ2-5 TRBV6-5 CASSPETETQYF
TRBJ2-1 TRBV5-1 CASSSGVKLPGQGSSSYNEQFF
TRBJ2-7 TRBV4-2 CASSQVGVQGFSYEQYF
TRBJ1-2 TRBV10-3 CAISERGTDASGYTF
TRBJ1-2 TRBV28 CASSLGTGGYGYTF
TRBJ1-2 TRBV5-5 CASSLGEGYGYTF
TRBJ1-6 TRBV19 CASTEGGGSNSPLHF
TRBJ2-7 TRBV28 CASGPLSSYEQYF
TRBJ2-7 TRBV6-1 CASRALGGVREQYF
TRBJ2-7 TRBV29-1 CSVRGSYEQYF